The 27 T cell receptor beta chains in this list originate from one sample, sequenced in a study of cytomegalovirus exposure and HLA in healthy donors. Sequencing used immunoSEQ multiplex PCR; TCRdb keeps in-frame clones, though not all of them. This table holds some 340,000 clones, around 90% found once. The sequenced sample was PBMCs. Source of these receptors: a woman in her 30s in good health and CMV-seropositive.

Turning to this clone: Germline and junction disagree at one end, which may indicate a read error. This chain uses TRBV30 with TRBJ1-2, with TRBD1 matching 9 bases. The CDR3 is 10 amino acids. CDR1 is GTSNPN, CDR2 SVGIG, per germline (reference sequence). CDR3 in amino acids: CAWNRQGVGF. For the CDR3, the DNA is TGTGCCTGGAATCGACAGGGGGTCGGCTTC.

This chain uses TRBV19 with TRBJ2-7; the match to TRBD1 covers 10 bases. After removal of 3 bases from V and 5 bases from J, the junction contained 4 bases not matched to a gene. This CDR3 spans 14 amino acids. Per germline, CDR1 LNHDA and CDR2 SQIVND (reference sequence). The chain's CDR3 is CASSIGTGVNEQYF. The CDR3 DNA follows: TGTGCCAGTAGTATCGGGACAGGGGTTAACGAGCAGTACTTC.

CDR3 bases: TGTGCCAGCAGCTCACCGGGAGCCTCGGGAGATACGCAGTATTTT. Protein sequence: CASSSPGASGDTQYF. The chain couples TRBV11-3 to TRBJ2-3, with a possible D match to TRBD2 (6 bases). The length of the CDR3 is 15 residues. With 4 bases removed from V and 5 bases from J, the gap between germline ends came to 16 bases. Germline values: CDR1 SGHNT, CDR2 YENEEA.

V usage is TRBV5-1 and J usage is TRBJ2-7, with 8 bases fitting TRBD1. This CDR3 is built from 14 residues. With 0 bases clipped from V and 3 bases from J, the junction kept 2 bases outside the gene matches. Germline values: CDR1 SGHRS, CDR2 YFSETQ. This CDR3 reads CASSLATGDYEQYF. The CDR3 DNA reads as TGCGCCAGCAGCTTGGCGACAGGGGACTACGAGCAGTACTTC.

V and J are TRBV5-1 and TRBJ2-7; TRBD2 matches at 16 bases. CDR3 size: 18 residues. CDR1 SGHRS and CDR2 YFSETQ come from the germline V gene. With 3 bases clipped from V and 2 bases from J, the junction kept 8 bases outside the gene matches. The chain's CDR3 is CASSSGLAGGGGTYEQYF. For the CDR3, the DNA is TGCGCCAGCAGCTCGGGACTAGCGGGAGGGGGAGGAACCTACGAGCAGTACTTC.

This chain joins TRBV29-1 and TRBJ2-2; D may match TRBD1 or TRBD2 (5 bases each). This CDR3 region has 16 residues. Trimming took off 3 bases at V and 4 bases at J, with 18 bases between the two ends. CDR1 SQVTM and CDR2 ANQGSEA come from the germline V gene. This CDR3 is CSVDATGTDGTGELFF. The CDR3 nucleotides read TGCAGCGTTGACGCAACCGGGACGGATGGCACCGGGGAGCTGTTTTTT.

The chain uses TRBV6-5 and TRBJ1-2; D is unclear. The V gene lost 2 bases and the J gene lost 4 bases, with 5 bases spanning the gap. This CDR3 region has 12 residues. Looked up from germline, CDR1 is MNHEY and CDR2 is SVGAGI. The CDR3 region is CASSYDGYGYTF. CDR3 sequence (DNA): TGTGCCAGCAGTTACGACGGCTATGGCTACACCTTC.

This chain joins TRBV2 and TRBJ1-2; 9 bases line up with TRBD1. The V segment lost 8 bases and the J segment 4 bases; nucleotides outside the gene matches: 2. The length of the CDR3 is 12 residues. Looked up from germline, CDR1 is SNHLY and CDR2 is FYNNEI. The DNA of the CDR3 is TGTGCCAGCGACAGGGGGGTCTATGGCTACACCTTC. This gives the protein CASDRGVYGYTF. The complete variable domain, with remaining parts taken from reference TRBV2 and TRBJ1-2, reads EPEVTQTPSHQVTQMGQEVILRCVPISNHLYFYWYRQILGQKVEFLVSFYNNEISEKSEIFDDQFSVERPDGSNFTLKIRSTKLEDSAMYFCASDRGVYGYTFGSGTRLTVV.

The CDR3 spells CASRAGYNEQFF. The CDR3 nucleotides are TGTGCCAGCAGAGCAGGGTACAATGAGCAGTTCTTC. The chain is built from TRBV6-1 and TRBJ2-1; the D gene is possibly TRBD1 (5 bases). Per germline, CDR1 MNHNS and CDR2 SASEGT. V dropped 6 bases and J dropped 4 bases, with 7 bases sitting between them. The length of the CDR3 is 12 residues.

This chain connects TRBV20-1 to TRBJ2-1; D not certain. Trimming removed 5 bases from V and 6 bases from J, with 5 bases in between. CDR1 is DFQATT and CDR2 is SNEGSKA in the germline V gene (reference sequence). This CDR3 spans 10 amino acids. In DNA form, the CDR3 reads TGCAGTGCTTTAGGCAATGAGCAGTTCTTC. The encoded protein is CSALGNEQFF.

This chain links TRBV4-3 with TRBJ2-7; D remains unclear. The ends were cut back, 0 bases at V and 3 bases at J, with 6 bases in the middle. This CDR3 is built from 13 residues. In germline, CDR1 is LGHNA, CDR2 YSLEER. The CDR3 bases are TGCGCCAGCAGCCAAGATAGCCACTACGAGCAGTACTTC. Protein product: CASSQDSHYEQYF.

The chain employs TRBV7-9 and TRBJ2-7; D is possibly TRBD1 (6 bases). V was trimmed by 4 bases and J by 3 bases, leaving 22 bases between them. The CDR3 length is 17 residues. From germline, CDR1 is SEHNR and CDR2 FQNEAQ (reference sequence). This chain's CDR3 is CASSSAGADNAIYEQYF. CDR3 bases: TGTGCCAGCAGCTCAGCAGGGGCGGACAACGCGATCTACGAGCAGTACTTC.

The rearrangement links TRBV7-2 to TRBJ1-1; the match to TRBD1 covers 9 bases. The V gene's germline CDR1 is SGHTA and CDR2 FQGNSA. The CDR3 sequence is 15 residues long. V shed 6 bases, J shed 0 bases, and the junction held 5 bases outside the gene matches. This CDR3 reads CASRGQGGMNTEAFF. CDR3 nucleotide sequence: TGTGCCAGCAGGGGACAGGGCGGGATGAACACTGAAGCTTTCTTT.

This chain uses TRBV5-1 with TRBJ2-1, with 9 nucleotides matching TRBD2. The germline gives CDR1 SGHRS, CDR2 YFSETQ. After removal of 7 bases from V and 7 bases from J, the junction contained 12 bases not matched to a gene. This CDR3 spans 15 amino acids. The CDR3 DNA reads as TGCGCCAGCTCAGCAGCGGGAGGTGGGTTGAATGAGCAGTTCTTC. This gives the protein CASSAAGGGLNEQFF.

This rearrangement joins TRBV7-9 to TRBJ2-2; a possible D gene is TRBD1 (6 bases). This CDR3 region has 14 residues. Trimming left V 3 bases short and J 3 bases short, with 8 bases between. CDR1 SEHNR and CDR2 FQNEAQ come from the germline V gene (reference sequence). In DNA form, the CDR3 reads TGTGCCAGCAGCTTTCCAGGGGACACCGGGGAGCTGTTTTTT. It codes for CASSFPGDTGELFF.

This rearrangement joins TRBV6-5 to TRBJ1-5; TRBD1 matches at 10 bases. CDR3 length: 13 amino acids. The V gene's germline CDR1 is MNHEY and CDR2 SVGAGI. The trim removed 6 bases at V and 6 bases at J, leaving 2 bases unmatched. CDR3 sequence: CASRRDRGQPQHF. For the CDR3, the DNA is TGTGCCAGCAGAAGGGACAGGGGTCAGCCCCAGCATTTT.

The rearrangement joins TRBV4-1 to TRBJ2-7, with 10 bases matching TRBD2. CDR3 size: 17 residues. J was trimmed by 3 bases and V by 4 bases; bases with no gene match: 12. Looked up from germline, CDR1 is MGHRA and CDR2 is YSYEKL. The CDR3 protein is CASSRNRGSSGSYEQYF. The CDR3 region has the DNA TGCGCCAGCAGCCGCAACAGGGGTTCTAGCGGGAGCTACGAGCAGTACTTC.

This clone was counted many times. The DNA of the CDR3 is TGTGCCTGGAGTTGGGGGGTGAATGAAAAACTGTTTTTT. Translating gives CAWSWGVNEKLFF. This chain joins TRBV30 and TRBJ1-4; D possibly corresponds to TRBD1 (5 bases). The CDR3 length is 13 residues. The V gene's germline CDR1 is GTSNPN and CDR2 SVGIG (reference sequence). V dropped 2 bases and J dropped 5 bases, with 9 bases sitting between them.

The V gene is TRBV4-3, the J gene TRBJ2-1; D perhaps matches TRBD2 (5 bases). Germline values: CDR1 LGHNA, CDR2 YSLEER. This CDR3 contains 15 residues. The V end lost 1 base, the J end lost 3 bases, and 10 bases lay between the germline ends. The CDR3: CASSQVVGIYNEQFF. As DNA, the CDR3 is TGCGCCAGCAGCCAAGTAGTCGGGATCTACAATGAGCAGTTCTTC.

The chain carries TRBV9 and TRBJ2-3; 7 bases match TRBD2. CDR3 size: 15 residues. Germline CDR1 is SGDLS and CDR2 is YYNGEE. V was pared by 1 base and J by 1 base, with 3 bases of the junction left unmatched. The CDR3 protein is CASSVTSAGTDTQYF. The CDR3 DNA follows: TGTGCCAGCAGCGTAACTAGCGCAGGCACAGATACGCAGTATTTT.

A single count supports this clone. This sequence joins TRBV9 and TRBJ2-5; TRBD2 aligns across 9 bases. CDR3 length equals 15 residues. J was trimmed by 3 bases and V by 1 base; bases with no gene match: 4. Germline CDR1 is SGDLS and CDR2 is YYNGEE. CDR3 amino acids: CASSVSAGGEETQYF. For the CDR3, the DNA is TGTGCCAGCAGCGTATCGGCGGGAGGGGAAGAGACCCAGTACTTC. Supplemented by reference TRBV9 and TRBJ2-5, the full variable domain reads DSGVTQTPKHLITATGQRVTLRCSPRSGDLSVYWYQQSLDQGLQFLIQYYNGEERAKGNILERFSAQQFPDLHSELNLSSLELGDSALYFCASSVSAGGEETQYFGPGTRLLVL.

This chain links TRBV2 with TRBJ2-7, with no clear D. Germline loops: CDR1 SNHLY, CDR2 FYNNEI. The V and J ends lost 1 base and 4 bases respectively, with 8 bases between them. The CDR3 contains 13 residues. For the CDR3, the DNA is TGTGCCAGCAGTGAAGGGGCAGTTTACGAGCAGTACTTC. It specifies CASSEGAVYEQYF.

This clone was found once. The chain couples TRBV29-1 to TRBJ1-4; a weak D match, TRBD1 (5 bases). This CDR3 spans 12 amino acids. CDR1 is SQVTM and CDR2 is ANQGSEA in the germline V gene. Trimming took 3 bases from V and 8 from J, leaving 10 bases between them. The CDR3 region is CSVDQGREKLFF. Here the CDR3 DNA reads TGCAGCGTTGACCAGGGTCGGGAAAAACTGTTTTTT.

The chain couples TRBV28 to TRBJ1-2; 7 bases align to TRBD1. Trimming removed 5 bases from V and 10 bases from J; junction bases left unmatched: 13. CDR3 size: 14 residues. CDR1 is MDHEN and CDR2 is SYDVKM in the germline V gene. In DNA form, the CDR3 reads TGTGCCAGCAGTGAAATGACAGGGCGATTAGTCTACACCTTC. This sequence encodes CASSEMTGRLVYTF.

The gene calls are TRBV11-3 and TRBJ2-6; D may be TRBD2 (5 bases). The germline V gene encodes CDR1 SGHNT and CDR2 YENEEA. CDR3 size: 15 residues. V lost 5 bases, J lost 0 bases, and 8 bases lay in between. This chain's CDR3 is CASSSGGSGANVLTF. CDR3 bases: TGTGCCAGCAGCAGCGGCGGCTCTGGGGCCAACGTCCTGACTTTC.

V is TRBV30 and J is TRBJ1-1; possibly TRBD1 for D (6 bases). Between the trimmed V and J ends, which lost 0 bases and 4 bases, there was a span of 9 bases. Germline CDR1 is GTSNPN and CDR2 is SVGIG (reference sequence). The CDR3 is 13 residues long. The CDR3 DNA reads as TGTGCCTGGAGTGTTAGAGGGGGCACTGAAGCTTTCTTT. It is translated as CAWSVRGGTEAFF.

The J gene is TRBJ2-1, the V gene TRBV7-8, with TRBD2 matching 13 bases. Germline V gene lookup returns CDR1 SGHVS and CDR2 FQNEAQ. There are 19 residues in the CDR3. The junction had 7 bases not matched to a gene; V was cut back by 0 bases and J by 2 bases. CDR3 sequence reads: CASSLAVLAGGPTYNEQFF. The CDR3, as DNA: TGTGCCAGCAGCTTAGCTGTACTAGCGGGGGGGCCGACCTACAATGAGCAGTTCTTC.